The 3 T cell receptor beta chains in this list originate from one sample, sequenced in a study of cytomegalovirus exposure and HLA in healthy donors. The PCR was carried out with 60 Vbeta primers and 13 Jbeta primers. Sequencing used immunoSEQ multiplex PCR; TCRdb keeps in-frame clones, though not all of them. The sample lists 150,000 to 200,000 clones, around 80% occurring once. Specimen: PBMCs. The receptors stem from a woman aged 18-29 years in good health and CMV-seronegative.

The chain carries TRBV7-6 and TRBJ1-5; perhaps TRBD1 as D (6 bases). With 4 bases removed from V and 3 bases from J, the gap between germline ends came to 7 bases. Looked up from germline, CDR1 is SGHVS and CDR2 is FNYEAQ. The CDR3 totals 13 residues. Written as DNA, the CDR3 is TGTGCCAGCAGCTGGGACATCAATCAGCCCCAGCATTTT. It is translated as CASSWDINQPQHF.

V and J are TRBV1 and TRBJ2-1; the table gives TRBD1 as D, unverified against the DNA. TRBV1 is given as a pseudogene. The CDR3 extends over 15 amino acids. CDR3 DNA sequence: TGCACCAGCAGCCTTTATGTCGCAGGCCCCCATGAGCAGTTCTTC. Amino acid sequence: CTSSLYVAGPHEQFF.

The chain links TRBV27 to TRBJ2-7; D is ambiguous. V shed 2 bases and J shed 1 base, with 3 bases lying between them. Germline loops: CDR1 MNHEY, CDR2 SMNVEV (reference sequence). This CDR3 is built from 12 residues. CDR3 DNA sequence: TGTGCCAGCAGTTTACCGTCCTACGAGCAGTACTTC. Translating it yields CASSLPSYEQYF.